The 5 T cell receptor beta chains presented below share a single source sample, sequenced in a study of cytomegalovirus exposure and HLA in healthy donors. PCR was performed using 60 Vbeta and 13 Jbeta primers. Here immunoSEQ multiplex PCR was the method, and the copy in TCRdb shows in-frame clones only, minus some. The sample yields 250,000 or so clones, around 90% seen once. What was sequenced was PBMCs. These receptors originate from a girl aged 2-10 years in good health and CMV-seronegative.

The V call is TRBV15, the J call TRBJ2-3, with TRBD2 matching 9 bases. The CDR3 length is 16 residues. The V gene's germline CDR1 is LNHNV and CDR2 YYDKDF (reference sequence). V shed 7 bases, J shed 3 bases, and the junction held 11 bases outside the gene matches. CDR3: CATTSWAGGPTDTQYF. The DNA of the CDR3 is TGTGCCACCACCTCTTGGGCGGGGGGGCCAACAGATACGCAGTATTTT.

The chain uses TRBV18 and TRBJ2-1; 13 bases are shared with TRBD2. Germline V CDR1 and CDR2: KGHSH, LQKENI. V dropped 3 bases and J dropped 3; count of bases not matched to a gene: 11. This CDR3 has 19 residues. The CDR3 DNA follows: TGTGCCAGCTCACCGAACGGACTAGCGGGAGCCAGGAGCTACAATGAGCAGTTCTTC. Translating it yields CASSPNGLAGARSYNEQFF.

The chain combines TRBV19 with TRBJ1-2; tentatively, D is TRBD1 (6 bases). Between the trimmed V and J ends, which lost 2 bases and 5 bases, there was a span of 12 bases. This CDR3 has 14 amino acids. The V gene's germline CDR1 is LNHDA and CDR2 SQIVND (reference sequence). The CDR3 bases are TGTGCCAGTAGTATAACAGGGAACCCTTATGGCTACACCTTC. It yields the protein CASSITGNPYGYTF.

The chain employs TRBV21-1 and TRBJ1-2; the table's D call of TRBD1 was not tested on the DNA. TRBV21-1 is a recognized pseudogene. The CDR3 contains 13 residues. CDR3 protein: CASSPQLIYGYTF. The DNA of the CDR3 is TGTGCCAGCAGCCCCCAGTTAATCTATGGCTACACCTTC.

The table lists this clone with a count of one. The rearrangement joins TRBV7-6 to TRBJ2-2, with 8 bases fitting TRBD1. The CDR3 is 15 amino acids. The trim removed 3 bases at V and 4 bases at J, leaving 4 bases unmatched. Germline CDR1 SGHVS, CDR2 FNYEAQ. The CDR3 is CASSFWQGATGELFF. In DNA, the CDR3 is TGTGCCAGCAGCTTTTGGCAGGGGGCCACCGGGGAGCTGTTTTTT.